The TCR beta chain described here comes from a study of shared clonotypes between healthy human individuals. Study-level background: The donor group consisted of two women and three men, aged 18 to 49.

Germline CDR1 and CDR2: SGHVS and FNYEAQ. Trimming left V 2 bases short and J 14 bases short, with 12 bases between. The CDR3 is 12 amino acids. Concerning this clone: Its target is unknown.

Sequenced by immunoSEQ multiplex PCR; TCRdb stores in-frame clones only, minus some. The sample has approximately 2,000,000 clones; about nine tenths are singletons. Regarding the study as a whole: Clonotype sharing among donors, it was expected, would be affected by sequencing depth. Inspection by rarefaction showed sorted-subset sequencing to be incomplete despite large depth.

What was sequenced was naive CD4+ T cells from PBMCs. The subset is: CD45RA+ positively selected. This chain joins TRBV7-6 and TRBJ1-4; no definite D call. The receptor comes from a man younger than 35 in good health. Some clones in this sample may be carry-over from other donors' samples. The CDR3 DNA reads TGTGCCAGCAGCTTACCTCGTTCCCCCCTGTTTTTT. It encodes CASSLPRSPLFF.